A selection of T cell receptor beta chains follows, all from one sample in a study of OX40 agonist ivuxolimab in advanced cancers. Some clones are missing from TCRdb's copy, which holds only in-frame ones; the method was immunoSEQ multiplex PCR. The data show thousands of clones, around 84% seen once. Here the sequenced sample was CD4+ or CD8+ T cells sorted from blood, taken in a trial of the OX40 agonist ivuxolimab. These receptors all come from an adult with an advanced solid tumor such as melanoma, head and neck, liver or kidney cancer. Each CDR3 is given with its conserved first and last residue. D genes are given only for firm matches. The size field is filled for only some rows; it gives once, few, many or a size class.

V: TRBV2; D: .; J: TRBJ2-7; size: .; CDR3: CASSATQTYEQYF; DNA: TGTGCCAGCAGCGCGACACAAACCTACGAGCAGTACTTC
V: TRBV6-4; D: .; J: TRBJ2-3; size: large; CDR3: CASSDGFSSTDTQYF; DNA: TGTGCCAGCAGTGACGGATTTAGTAGCACAGATACGCAGTATTTT
V: TRBV19; D: .; J: TRBJ2-1; size: large; CDR3: CASSMGWGLTYNEQFF; DNA: TGTGCCAGTAGTATGGGTTGGGGTCTGACCTACAATGAGCAGTTCTTC
V: TRBV25-1; D: .; J: TRBJ1-2; size: .; CDR3: CASQSGYGYTF; DNA: TGTGCCAGCCAGAGCGGGTACGGCTACACCTTC
V: TRBV6-1; D: .; J: TRBJ1-1; size: .; CDR3: CASTVGLGRDTEAFF; DNA: TGTGCCAGCACCGTCGGTTTAGGCCGGGACACTGAAGCTTTCTTT
V: TRBV6-5; D: TRBD2; J: TRBJ2-1; size: once; CDR3: CASSYGGGGSYNEQFF; DNA: TGTGCCAGCAGTTATGGCGGGGGGGGCTCCTACAATGAGCAGTTCTTC
V: TRBV9; D: .; J: TRBJ2-7; size: .; CDR3: CASSPVAGNYEQYF; DNA: TGTGCCAGCAGCCCCGTGGCGGGTAACTACGAGCAGTACTTC
V: TRBV7-8; D: .; J: TRBJ2-5; size: few; CDR3: CASSLALRVETQYF; DNA: TGTGCCAGCAGCTTAGCGCTGAGGGTGGAGACCCAGTACTTC
V: TRBV5-1; D: .; J: TRBJ2-4; size: .; CDR3: CASSLPQGPRENIQYF; DNA: TGCGCCAGCAGCTTGCCTCAAGGACCACGGGAAAACATTCAGTACTTC
V: TRBV9; D: TRBD2; J: TRBJ2-3; size: .; CDR3: CASSSSGSGTDTQYF; DNA: TGTGCCAGCAGCTCGAGCGGGAGTGGCACAGATACGCAGTATTTT
V: TRBV4-2; D: .; J: TRBJ1-4; size: .; CDR3: CASSQGPEGGEKLFF; DNA: TGTGCCAGCAGCCAAGGACCGGAGGGGGGAGAAAAACTGTTTTTT
V: TRBV6-1; D: .; J: TRBJ1-2; size: .; CDR3: CASSFGNGYTF; DNA: TGTGCCAGCAGTTTCGGGAATGGCTACACCTTC
V: TRBV19; D: .; J: TRBJ1-1; size: .; CDR3: CASWGGAGTEAFF; DNA: TGTGCCAGCTGGGGGGGGGCAGGCACTGAAGCTTTCTTT
V: TRBV2; D: TRBD1; J: TRBJ2-2; size: .; CDR3: CASEPAEGGQGAVGELFF; DNA: TGTGCCAGCGAACCGGCGGAGGGGGGACAGGGGGCAGTCGGGGAGCTGTTTTTT
V: TRBV7-9; D: TRBD1; J: TRBJ2-1; size: .; CDR3: CASRSGTGESANEQFF; DNA: TGTGCCAGCAGGTCCGGGACAGGGGAGTCGGCCAATGAGCAGTTCTTC
V: TRBV28; D: .; J: TRBJ1-4; size: .; CDR3: CASSFTDQGINEKLFF; DNA: TGTGCCAGCAGTTTCACAGATCAGGGGATCAATGAAAAACTGTTTTTT
V: TRBV10-2; D: TRBD1; J: TRBJ2-1; size: once; CDR3: CASTPTGPDEQFF; DNA: TGCGCCAGCACTCCGACAGGGCCTGATGAGCAGTTCTTC
V: TRBV11-2; D: TRBD2; J: TRBJ2-7; size: .; CDR3: CASGAGRAYEQYF; DNA: TGTGCCAGTGGGGCAGGGAGGGCCTACGAGCAGTACTTC
V: TRBV5-1; D: TRBD1; J: TRBJ2-3; size: .; CDR3: CASSSRQGASTDTQYF; DNA: TGCGCCAGCAGCTCCCGACAGGGGGCTAGCACAGATACGCAGTATTTT
V: TRBV27; D: TRBD1; J: TRBJ2-7; size: .; CDR3: CASKLGTGTHEQYF; DNA: TGTGCCAGCAAATTAGGGACAGGGACCCACGAGCAGTACTTC
V: TRBV19; D: .; J: TRBJ1-1; size: .; CDR3: CASSIDREGKHTEAFF; DNA: TGTGCCAGTAGTATAGACAGGGAAGGGAAGCACACTGAAGCTTTCTTT
V: TRBV7-3; D: .; J: TRBJ1-5; size: once; CDR3: CASSRQAGQPQHF; DNA: TGTGCCAGCAGCCGACAGGCGGGACAGCCCCAGCATTTT
V: TRBV27; D: TRBD2; J: TRBJ2-1; size: .; CDR3: CASSATSGRALDEQFF; DNA: TGTGCCAGCAGTGCGACTAGCGGGAGGGCCCTGGATGAGCAGTTCTTC
V: TRBV9; D: .; J: TRBJ2-5; size: few; CDR3: CASSSSGQRQETQYF; DNA: TGTGCCAGCAGCAGTAGTGGACAGAGACAAGAGACCCAGTACTTC
V: TRBV27; D: .; J: TRBJ2-7; size: .; CDR3: CASSGSWGGLYGEQYF; DNA: TGTGCCAGCAGTGGGTCGTGGGGGGGCCTATACGGCGAGCAGTACTTC
V: TRBV4-1; D: .; J: TRBJ1-2; size: .; CDR3: CASSQTRGDTYGYTF; DNA: TGCGCCAGCAGCCAAACGAGAGGGGACACTTATGGCTACACCTTC
V: TRBV5-5; D: .; J: TRBJ1-2; size: few; CDR3: CASSPLEQAVYGYTF; DNA: TGTGCCAGCAGCCCTCTCGAACAGGCCGTTTATGGCTACACCTTC
V: TRBV11-3; D: .; J: TRBJ2-7; size: .; CDR3: CASSPTFSYEQYF; DNA: TGTGCCAGCAGCCCCACCTTCTCCTACGAGCAGTACTTC
V: TRBV6-1; D: TRBD1; J: TRBJ1-4; size: .; CDR3: CASSPGQTGEKLFF; DNA: TGTGCCAGCAGTCCGGGACAGACTGGGGAAAAACTGTTTTTT
V: TRBV15; D: TRBD2; J: TRBJ2-7; size: .; CDR3: CATSPRTSGYEQYF; DNA: TGTGCCACCAGCCCTCGGACTAGCGGCTACGAGCAGTACTTC
V: TRBV29-1; D: .; J: TRBJ2-7; size: .; CDR3: CSARGDEQYF; DNA: TGCAGCGCCAGGGGGGACGAGCAGTACTTC
V: TRBV6-5; D: TRBD1; J: TRBJ2-3; size: few; CDR3: CASSYPNRDRVDTQYF; DNA: TGTGCCAGCAGTTACCCAAACCGGGACAGGGTTGATACGCAGTATTTT
V: TRBV19; D: .; J: TRBJ1-5; size: large; CDR3: CASSIAGYSNQPQHF; DNA: TGTGCCAGTAGTATAGCCGGATATAGCAATCAGCCCCAGCATTTT
V: TRBV7-3; D: TRBD2; J: TRBJ2-3; size: few; CDR3: CASSYGLAGGFTDTQYF; DNA: TGTGCCAGCAGCTACGGACTAGCGGGGGGTTTCACAGATACGCAGTATTTT
V: TRBV7-8; D: .; J: TRBJ2-3; size: few; CDR3: CASSLPEVGREDTQYF; DNA: TGTGCCAGCAGCCTACCTGAGGTGGGAAGGGAAGATACGCAGTATTTT
V: TRBV13; D: .; J: TRBJ2-5; size: hyperexpanded; CDR3: CASSPRSEQETQYF; DNA: TGTGCCAGCAGCCCCCGCAGCGAACAAGAGACCCAGTACTTC
V: TRBV11-2; D: .; J: TRBJ1-4; size: .; CDR3: CASSLTHREGTNEKLFF; DNA: TGTGCCAGCAGCTTAACTCATCGTGAAGGAACTAATGAAAAACTGTTTTTT
V: TRBV6-1; D: TRBD2; J: TRBJ2-5; size: .; CDR3: CASSLAGAETQYF; DNA: TGTGCCAGCAGCTTAGCGGGAGCAGAGACCCAGTACTTC
V: TRBV4-1; D: .; J: TRBJ2-3; size: .; CDR3: CASSLVGSDTQYF; DNA: TGCGCCAGCAGCCTTGTGGGTTCAGATACGCAGTATTTT
V: TRBV5-1; D: TRBD1; J: TRBJ1-2; size: .; CDR3: CASSTGQGSYGYTF; DNA: TGCGCCAGCAGCACCGGACAGGGGAGCTATGGCTACACCTTC
V: TRBV5-1; D: .; J: TRBJ1-4; size: .; CDR3: CASSLAGRGEGEKLFF; DNA: TGCGCCAGCAGCTTGGCCGGGCGGGGCGAGGGTGAAAAACTGTTTTTT
V: TRBV27; D: TRBD2; J: TRBJ2-1; size: .; CDR3: CASSPGTSGEYEQFF; DNA: TGTGCTAGCAGTCCCGGGACTAGCGGGGAGTATGAGCAGTTCTTC
V: TRBV10-2; D: .; J: TRBJ2-5; size: .; CDR3: CASGPRGETQYF; DNA: TGCGCCTCAGGCCCGCGGGGAGAGACCCAGTACTTC
V: TRBV28; D: .; J: TRBJ1-1; size: .; CDR3: CASRLGGMNTEAFF; DNA: TGTGCCAGCAGGCTAGGGGGGATGAACACTGAAGCTTTCTTT
V: TRBV5-1; D: TRBD2; J: TRBJ2-7; size: .; CDR3: CASSLGGTTSYEQYF; DNA: TGCGCCAGCAGCTTGGGGGGGACTACGTCCTACGAGCAGTACTTC
V: TRBV6-5; D: .; J: TRBJ2-2; size: .; CDR3: CASVPSQVYAGELFF; DNA: TGTGCCAGCGTCCCCTCACAGGTCTATGCCGGGGAGCTGTTTTTT
V: TRBV10-2; D: TRBD1; J: TRBJ2-3; size: .; CDR3: CASSPDRGHADTQYF; DNA: TGCGCCAGCAGCCCCGACAGGGGGCATGCAGATACGCAGTATTTT
V: TRBV5-6; D: .; J: TRBJ1-1; size: .; CDR3: CASSYSDTEAFF; DNA: TGTGCCAGCAGCTATTCGGACACTGAAGCTTTCTTT
V: TRBV29-1; D: TRBD2; J: TRBJ2-7; size: .; CDR3: CSVAAGGRFYEQYF; DNA: TGCAGCGTTGCGGCGGGAGGGCGTTTCTACGAGCAGTACTTC
V: TRBV27; D: .; J: TRBJ1-2; size: .; CDR3: CASSPTAWGGYTF; DNA: TGTGCCAGCAGCCCGACGGCGTGGGGGGGCTACACCTTC
V: TRBV7-9; D: .; J: TRBJ1-1; size: .; CDR3: CASSLGANTEAFF; DNA: TGTGCCAGCAGCTTAGGAGCGAACACTGAAGCTTTCTTT
V: TRBV29-1; D: .; J: TRBJ1-2; size: .; CDR3: CSVDMWGDGYTF; DNA: TGCAGCGTTGATATGTGGGGGGATGGCTACACCTTC
V: TRBV4-1; D: .; J: TRBJ2-2; size: once; CDR3: CASSHSGEDTGELFF; DNA: TGCGCCAGCAGTCACTCGGGGGAGGACACCGGGGAGCTGTTTTTT
V: TRBV14; D: TRBD1; J: TRBJ1-1; size: .; CDR3: CASSQDRDRRGAFF; DNA: TGTGCCAGCAGCCAAGATCGGGACAGAAGAGGAGCTTTCTTT
V: TRBV12-5; D: TRBD1; J: TRBJ1-4; size: .; CDR3: CASGLVIGQANEKLFF; DNA: TGTGCTAGTGGTTTGGTTATCGGACAGGCTAATGAAAAACTGTTTTTT